This T cell receptor (beta chain) is drawn from a study of cytomegalovirus exposure and HLA in healthy donors (dated by TCRdb to 2017 to 2019). General notes on the study: According to a later analysis, one platform produced both the roughly 110 validation repertoires and the roughly 660 repertoires of the first cohort. The study aimed to test whether signatures of past pathogen exposure could be identified by cataloging public T cell receptors. In addition to the first cohort of around 670 subjects, a separate validation cohort of 120 different subjects was used. To predict cytomegalovirus infection status, the study brought together high-throughput TCR immunosequencing, statistical association of individual TCRs with disease status, and machine learning. On the study overall, not on this receptor specifically: A later analysis had no HLA typing for the validation cohort, so co-occurrence there was scored across all 110 or so repertoires. Three of the identified cytomegalovirus-associated TCR beta chains were confirmed in vitro to be specific for cytomegalovirus antigens. The authors suggested that the approach could potentially be generalized to other disease states and immunological phenotypes. The study listed 164 TCR beta chains as associated with cytomegalovirus. Most TCR sequences were seen in very few donors, while some public TCRs were found in many individuals. The classifier was reported to diagnose cytomegalovirus status with high specificity and sensitivity in both the original cohort and the validation cohort. In a later analysis, TCRs clustered in the first cohort were found to also tend to co-occur in the 120 or so validation repertoires, with 85% to 95% of cluster scores above 0.

For this clone: Its recognized antigen is unknown. No base-level quality is on record; no much larger clone is a single base apart.

Donors formed part of the validation cohort, which comprised 120 subjects and was distinct from the first cohort of 670 or so subjects. The library was obtained by the immunoSEQ multiplex PCR assay. Concerning the study's data processing: A statistical classification framework was built for diagnosing cytomegalovirus status from the catalog of TCR beta chain sequences. This immuneACCESS table, as held by TCRdb, lists in-frame sequences with V and J called but not all clones. Of the missing ones, under half trace to an unresolved V gene in checked studies; the others have no known cause. From that table come the V and J calls and clone size; the DNA was used to work out D and trimming. The sample table lists hundreds of thousands of clones, approximately 90% of them with a count of one. The top ten clonotypes cover about 0.8% of the sample. Measured from the cysteine to the phenylalanine, the CDR3 is 15 residues long. Only CDR3 DNA is held: 45 bases, read in frame from base 1. Via the germline V gene, CDR1 is MNHEY and CDR2 SVGAGI. Trimmed from V: 4 bases; trimmed from J: 1 base; junction bases lacking a gene match: 3.

Recombination joined TRBV6-5 with TRBJ1-1; 10 central nucleotides agree with TRBD1. The receptor was derived from a young woman in good health and CMV-seronegative. Sequencing was performed on PBMCs. The CDR3 region reads CASSWDRGGNTEAFF. The nucleotides read TGTGCCAGCAGTTGGGACAGGGGAGGGAACACTGAAGCTTTCTTT.